A few counts support the clone carrying this T cell receptor beta chain. Its specificity is not known. A much more abundant neighbour one base away suggests this may be a read error. The data stem from a study of tumor and adjacent non-tumor tissue in lung cancer. On the study more broadly: There were 11 to 13 adenocarcinoma, a couple of squamous cell carcinoma and 1 small cell lung cancer cases. Stage I to III disease affected 9 to 10 men and a handful of women aged about 31 to 80.

The CDR3 runs 13 residues. V lost 6 bases and J 8 bases, leaving 11 bases between the germline ends. Germline CDR1 is ENHRY and CDR2 is SYGVKD. No cell sorting was done before RNA was extracted from the tissue. More than 3 cm separated this lung sample from the edge of the tumor. Study-level results: TCR diversity was significantly greater in tumor than normal lung tissue.

Three rounds of nested PCR, following a modified ARM-PCR protocol, produced the TCRbeta library. Each CDR3 protein gets one entry after TCRdb re-called the multiplex PCR reads with MiXCR. The sample contains roughly 74,000 distinct CDR3 sequences, just over 75% of which appear only once. The sample consisted of distant non-tumor lung tissue. The sequence came from a man between 65 and 80 years old with non-small cell lung cancer. The rearrangement joins TRBV10-3 to TRBJ1-6, with D possibly being TRBD1 (5 bases). The CDR3 region has the DNA TGTGCCATCAGCAGGGTTTGGGATTCACCCCTCCACTTT. Protein sequence: CAISRVWDSPLHF.